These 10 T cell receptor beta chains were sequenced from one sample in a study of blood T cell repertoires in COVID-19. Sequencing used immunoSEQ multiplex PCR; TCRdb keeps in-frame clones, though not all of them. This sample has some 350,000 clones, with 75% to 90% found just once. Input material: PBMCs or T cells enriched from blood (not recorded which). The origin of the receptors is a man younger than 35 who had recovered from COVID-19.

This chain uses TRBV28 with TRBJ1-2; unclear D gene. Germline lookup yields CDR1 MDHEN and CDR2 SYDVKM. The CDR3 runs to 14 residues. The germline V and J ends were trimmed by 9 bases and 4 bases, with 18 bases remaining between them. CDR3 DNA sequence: TGTGCCAGTACCTTGTCGGTTACGAGCTATGGCTACACCTTC. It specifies CASTLSVTSYGYTF.

The CDR3, as DNA: TGTGCCAGCAGCCAAGGTAACAGTCCTTTATACGAGCAGTACTTC. Translation: CASSQGNSPLYEQYF. The gene calls are TRBV3-1 (or the pseudogene TRBV3-2) and TRBJ2-7; no reliable D call. Germline lookup yields CDR1 LGHDT and CDR2 YNNKEL (reference sequence). V dropped 1 base and J dropped 4 bases, with 14 bases sitting between them. There are 15 residues in the CDR3.

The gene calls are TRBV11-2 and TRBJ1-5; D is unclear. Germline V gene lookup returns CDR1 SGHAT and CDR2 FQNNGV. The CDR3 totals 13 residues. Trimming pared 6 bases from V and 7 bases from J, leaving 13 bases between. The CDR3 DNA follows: TGTGCCAGCAGTCTCGGGGAAACCCAGCCCCAGCATTTT. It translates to CASSLGETQPQHF.

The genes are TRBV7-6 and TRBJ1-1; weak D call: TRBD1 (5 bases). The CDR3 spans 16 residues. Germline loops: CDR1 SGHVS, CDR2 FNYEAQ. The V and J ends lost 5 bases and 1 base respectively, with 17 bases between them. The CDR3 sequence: CASSPGSGVGNTEAFF. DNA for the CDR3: TGTGCCAGCAGCCCGGGGTCGGGGGTAGGGAACACTGAAGCTTTCTTT.

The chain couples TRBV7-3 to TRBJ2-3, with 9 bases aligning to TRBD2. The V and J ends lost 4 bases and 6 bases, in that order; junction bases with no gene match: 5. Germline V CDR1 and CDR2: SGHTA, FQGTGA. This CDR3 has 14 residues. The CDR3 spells CASSSGLAWDTQYF. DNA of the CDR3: TGTGCCAGCAGCTCGGGACTAGCTTGGGATACGCAGTATTTT. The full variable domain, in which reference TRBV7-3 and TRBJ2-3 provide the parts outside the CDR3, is GAGVSQTPSNKVTEKGKYVELRCDPISGHTALYWYRQSLGQGPEFLIYFQGTGAADDSGLPNDRFFAVRPEGSVSTLKIQRTERGDSAVYLCASSSGLAWDTQYFGPGTRLTVL.

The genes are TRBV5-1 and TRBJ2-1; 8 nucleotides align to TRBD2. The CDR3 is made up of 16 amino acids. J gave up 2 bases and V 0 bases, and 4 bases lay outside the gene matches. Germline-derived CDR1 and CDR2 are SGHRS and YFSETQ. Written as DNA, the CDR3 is TGCGCCAGCAGCTTGGGCGGTAGCGGGACCTACAATGAGCAGTTCTTC. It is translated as CASSLGGSGTYNEQFF.

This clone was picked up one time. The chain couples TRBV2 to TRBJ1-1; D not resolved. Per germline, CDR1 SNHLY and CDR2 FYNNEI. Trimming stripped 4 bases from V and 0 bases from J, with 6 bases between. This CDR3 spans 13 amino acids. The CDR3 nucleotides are TGTGCCAGCAGTGTTTCTCTGAACACTGAAGCTTTCTTT. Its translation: CASSVSLNTEAFF. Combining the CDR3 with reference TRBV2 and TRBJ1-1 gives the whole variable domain EPEVTQTPSHQVTQMGQEVILRCVPISNHLYFYWYRQILGQKVEFLVSFYNNEISEKSEIFDDQFSVERPDGSNFTLKIRSTKLEDSAMYFCASSVSLNTEAFFGQGTRLTVV.

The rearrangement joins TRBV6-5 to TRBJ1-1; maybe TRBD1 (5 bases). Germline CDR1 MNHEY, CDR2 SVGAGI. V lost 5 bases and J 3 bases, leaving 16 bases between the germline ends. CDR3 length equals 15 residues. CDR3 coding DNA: TGTGCCAGCAGTCGGCTCAGGGAGGCGGACACTGAAGCTTTCTTT. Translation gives CASSRLREADTEAFF.

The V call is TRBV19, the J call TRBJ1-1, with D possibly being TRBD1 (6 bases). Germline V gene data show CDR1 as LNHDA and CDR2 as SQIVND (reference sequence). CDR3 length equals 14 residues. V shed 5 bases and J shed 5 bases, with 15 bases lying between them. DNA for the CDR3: TGTGCCAGTAGTGTGGTCCAGGGGATGACTGAAGCTTTCTTT. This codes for CASSVVQGMTEAFF. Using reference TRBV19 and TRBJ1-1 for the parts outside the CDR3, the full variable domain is DGGITQSPKYLFRKEGQNVTLSCEQNLNHDAMYWYRQDPGQGLRLIYYSQIVNDFQKGDIAEGYSVSREKKESFPLTVTSAQKNPTAFYLCASSVVQGMTEAFFGQGTRLTVV.

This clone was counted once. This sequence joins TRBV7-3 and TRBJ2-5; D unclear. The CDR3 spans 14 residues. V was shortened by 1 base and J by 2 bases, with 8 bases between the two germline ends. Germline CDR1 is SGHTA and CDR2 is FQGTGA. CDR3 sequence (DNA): TGTGCCAGCAGCTTAAGTGCAGGACAAGAGACCCAGTACTTC. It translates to CASSLSAGQETQYF. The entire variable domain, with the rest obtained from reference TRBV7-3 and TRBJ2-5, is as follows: GAGVSQTPSNKVTEKGKYVELRCDPISGHTALYWYRQSLGQGPEFLIYFQGTGAADDSGLPNDRFFAVRPEGSVSTLKIQRTERGDSAVYLCASSLSAGQETQYFGPGTRLLVL.